One sample yielded the 10 T cell receptor beta chains listed below, sequenced in a study of blood T cell repertoires in COVID-19. Libraries were prepared by immunoSEQ multiplex PCR; TCRdb keeps only in-frame clonotypes and omits some of them. Counted here are roughly 150,000 clones, roughly nine tenths occurring once; the ten biggest clones make up roughly 14%. Sequencing was performed on peripheral blood. These receptor sequences come from a middle-aged woman with acute or convalescent COVID-19.

The chain combines TRBV30 with TRBJ2-2; TRBD2 matches at 7 bases. The CDR3 totals 14 residues. Germline V gene data show CDR1 as GTSNPN and CDR2 as SVGIG (reference sequence). With 0 bases clipped from V and 7 bases from J, the junction kept 5 bases outside the gene matches. The CDR3: CAWSVGGSIGELFF. DNA for the CDR3: TGTGCCTGGAGTGTAGGCGGGAGTATCGGGGAGCTGTTTTTT.

The count of this clone is one. The rearrangement uses TRBV5-5 and TRBJ1-1, with D perhaps TRBD1 (6 bases). This CDR3 has 13 amino acids. Germline CDR1 and CDR2: SGHKS and YYEKEE (reference sequence). V shed 0 bases and J shed 3 bases, with 6 bases lying between them. The CDR3 region has the DNA TGTGCCAGCAGCTTGGACAGGGACACTGAAGCTTTCTTT. Its protein is CASSLDRDTEAFF.

V and J are TRBV2 and TRBJ2-4; the match to TRBD2 covers 8 bases. The CDR3 runs 16 residues. Unmatched junction bases numbered 11, after V lost 8 bases and J lost 2 bases. Germline V lookup: CDR1 SNHLY, CDR2 FYNNEI. CDR3 region: CASQDGRGVTKNIQYF. As DNA, the CDR3 is TGTGCCAGCCAAGATGGGCGGGGGGTGACCAAAAACATTCAGTACTTC.

The chain joins TRBV29-1 to TRBJ1-1, with 9 positions matching TRBD1. CDR3 length: 14 amino acids. The junction had 7 bases not matched to a gene; V was cut back by 3 bases and J by 5 bases. The V gene's germline CDR1 is SQVTM and CDR2 ANQGSEA. The CDR3 nucleotides read TGCAGCGTTGATACAGGGGGCTTTGGAACTGAAGCTTTCTTT. Translation gives CSVDTGGFGTEAFF. Drawing the rest from reference TRBV29-1 and TRBJ1-1, the complete variable domain is SAVISQKPSRDICQRGTSLTIQCQVDSQVTMMFWYRQQPGQSLTLIATANQGSEATYESGFVIDKFPISRPNLTFSTLTVSNMSPEDSSIYLCSVDTGGFGTEAFFGQGTRLTVV.

The rearrangement uses TRBV7-9 and TRBJ2-7; 16 nucleotides align to TRBD2. This CDR3 spans 18 amino acids. Germline V CDR1 and CDR2: SEHNR, FQNEAQ (reference sequence). Trimming removed 2 bases from V and 4 bases from J; junction bases left unmatched: 8. In DNA form, the CDR3 reads TGTGCCAGCAGCTTATCGGGACTAGCGGGAGGGCCCTCTTACGAGCAGTACTTC. Translated: CASSLSGLAGGPSYEQYF.

V gene TRBV30 combines with J gene TRBJ2-3, with D uncertain. Trimming left V 3 bases short and J 3 bases short, with 16 bases between. The CDR3 sequence is 15 residues long. Per the germline V gene, CDR1 is GTSNPN and CDR2 is SVGIG (reference sequence). This chain's CDR3 is CAWSPYSRGTDTQYF. The CDR3 bases are TGTGCCTGGAGCCCTTACAGCCGTGGAACAGATACGCAGTATTTT.

This chain links TRBV18 with TRBJ2-3, with 8 bases that match TRBD2. Trimming cost V 2 bases and J 0 bases; bases outside gene matches: 7. The CDR3 spans 17 residues. CDR1 is KGHSH and CDR2 is LQKENI in the germline V gene. CDR3 nucleotides: TGTGCCAGCTCACCAATTCGCGGCGGGGGGAGCACAGATACGCAGTATTTT. It specifies CASSPIRGGGSTDTQYF.

The rearrangement uses TRBV11-2 and TRBJ2-1, with 9 nucleotides matching TRBD1. CDR3 length: 18 residues. The V and J ends lost 2 bases and 4 bases, in that order; junction bases with no gene match: 12. Per germline, CDR1 SGHAT and CDR2 FQNNGV. DNA for the CDR3: TGTGCCAGCAGCTTACATCGACCGGGACAGGGCCTATACAATGAGCAGTTCTTC. It translates to CASSLHRPGQGLYNEQFF.

The V gene is TRBV7-9, the J gene TRBJ2-2, with D unresolved. Trimming removed 7 bases at V and 0 bases at J, with 24 bases between. The V gene's germline CDR1 is SEHNR and CDR2 FQNEAQ (reference sequence). There are 19 residues in the CDR3. For the CDR3, the DNA is TGTGCCAGCACCGCTCTCACCCGGCAGCGAACCGCGAACACCGGGGAGCTGTTTTTT. As protein: CASTALTRQRTANTGELFF.

This chain uses TRBV7-9 with TRBJ1-5, with 7 bases lining up with TRBD1. Losses at the gene ends were 5 bases for V and 7 bases for J; bases not matched to a gene: 8. CDR1 and CDR2 from the germline V gene are SEHNR and FQNEAQ (reference sequence). The CDR3 contains 14 residues. CDR3 sequence reads: CASSLTTGEQPQHF. The DNA of the CDR3 is TGTGCCAGCAGCCTAACAACAGGGGAACAGCCCCAGCATTTT. The whole variable domain, filled in from reference TRBV7-9 and TRBJ1-5, reads DTGVSQNPRHKITKRGQNVTFRCDPISEHNRLYWYRQTLGQGPEFLTYFQNEAQLEKSRLLSDRFSAERPKGSFSTLEIQRTEQGDSAMYLCASSLTTGEQPQHFGDGTRLSIL.